This entry lists 19 T cell receptor beta chains sequenced from one sample in a study of monozygotic twins with inflammatory bowel disease. Reanalyzing the 5' RACE reads, TCRdb keeps one entry per CDR3 protein, without DNA. The sample totals 40,000 to 45,000 distinct CDR3 sequences. The material sequenced was blood. Every receptor here comes from a human donor with ulcerative colitis or Crohn's disease, or a healthy co-twin of an affected twin (not recorded which).

The chain employs TRBV27 and TRBJ2-2; lacking DNA, the TRBD1 call made by TCRdb goes unchecked. CDR1 and CDR2 (germline): MNHEY, SMNVEV (reference sequence). The CDR3 is 20 residues long. The CDR3 sequence: CASSLRAGSIFRANTGELFF.

The chain couples TRBV5-6 to TRBJ2-5; the D call from TCRdb, TRBD2, cannot be confirmed without DNA. The CDR3 runs to 17 residues. CDR1 is SGHDT and CDR2 is YYEEEE in the germline V gene. The CDR3 spells CASSLWILAGAQETQYF.

The chain carries TRBV23-1 and TRBJ2-7; TCRdb reports TRBD1, a call that lacks DNA to check it against. TRBV23-1 is an ORF, with its function uncertain. The CDR3 totals 14 residues. The CDR3 loop is CASSLGGVTYEQYF.

The chain uses TRBV7-2 and TRBJ1-3. In germline, CDR1 is SGHTA, CDR2 FQGNSA. This CDR3 has 14 amino acids. The CDR3 protein is CASSSVSSGNTIYF.

The V call is TRBV9, the J call TRBJ2-3; TCRdb calls TRBD1, which cannot be checked without DNA. There are 12 residues in the CDR3. In germline, CDR1 is SGDLS, CDR2 YYNGEE. The CDR3 sequence is CASSESGGTQYF.

The rearrangement uses TRBV28 and TRBJ1-6. The CDR3 extends over 15 amino acids. Germline V CDR1 and CDR2: MDHEN, SYDVKM. CDR3: CASSLKPQGGTPLHF.

The J gene is TRBJ2-7, the V gene TRBV27; checking the TCRdb D call of TRBD1 is not possible without DNA. Germline V lookup: CDR1 MNHEY, CDR2 SMNVEV (reference sequence). The CDR3 contains 13 residues. The CDR3 spells CASSPTGVYEQYF.

The rearrangement uses TRBV5-1 and TRBJ2-2; TCRdb names TRBD1, which stays unverified in the absence of DNA. The CDR3 has 15 residues. The germline V gene has CDR1 SGHRS and CDR2 YFSETQ. CDR3 sequence reads: CASSLRQTNTGELFF.

The chain recombines TRBV9 with TRBJ2-5; the TRBD1 assignment by TCRdb is unverifiable without DNA. Germline V gene sequence: CDR1 SGDLS, CDR2 YYNGEE. This CDR3 spans 15 amino acids. The CDR3 region is CASSVKRSREETQYF.

V usage is TRBV20-1 and J usage is TRBJ1-2; the D gene TCRdb calls, TRBD1, cannot be checked with no DNA. The CDR3 covers 12 residues. Per germline, CDR1 DFQATT and CDR2 SNEGSKA (reference sequence). The CDR3 loop is CSASQGSDGYTF.

The chain recombines TRBV5-1 with TRBJ2-1. The CDR3 runs 13 residues. Germline V gives CDR1 SGHRS, CDR2 YFSETQ. CDR3 sequence: CASSLPGGNEQFF. The whole variable domain, filled in from reference TRBV5-1 and TRBJ2-1, reads KAGVTQTPRYLIKTRGQQVTLSCSPISGHRSVSWYQQTPGQGLQFLFEYFSETQRNKGNFPGRFSGRQFSNSRSEMNVSTLELGDSALYLCASSLPGGNEQFFGPGTRLTVL.

The rearrangement joins TRBV7-9 to TRBJ1-2. This CDR3 is 15 amino acids long. Germline loops: CDR1 SEHNR, CDR2 FQNEAQ (reference sequence). CDR3 residues: CASSLLGLGNYGYTF.

The rearrangement joins TRBV20-1 to TRBJ2-3; TCRdb selects TRBD1, and the lack of DNA leaves this call unchecked. Germline V gene lookup returns CDR1 DFQATT and CDR2 SNEGSKA (reference sequence). The CDR3 is 13 residues long. The CDR3 reads CSAHPRRTDTQYF.

The chain links TRBV5-1 to TRBJ2-7; no DNA is available, so the TRBD1 call from TCRdb remains unchecked. Germline lookup yields CDR1 SGHRS and CDR2 YFSETQ. This CDR3 is built from 14 residues. This CDR3 is CASSFVQGWYEQYF. The variable domain in full, completed from reference TRBV5-1 and TRBJ2-7, reads KAGVTQTPRYLIKTRGQQVTLSCSPISGHRSVSWYQQTPGQGLQFLFEYFSETQRNKGNFPGRFSGRQFSNSRSEMNVSTLELGDSALYLCASSFVQGWYEQYFGPGTRLTVT.

The rearrangement uses TRBV10-3 and TRBJ2-7; TCRdb selects TRBD2, and the lack of DNA leaves this call unchecked. The germline V gene encodes CDR1 ENHRY and CDR2 SYGVKD. The CDR3 totals 12 residues. CDR3 loop: CATGPGGYEQYF.

This chain connects TRBV5-1 to TRBJ2-2; TCRdb designates TRBD2, a call that cannot be tested without DNA. CDR1 is SGHRS, CDR2 YFSETQ, per germline. There are 16 residues in the CDR3. The CDR3 is CASSLDRAETTGELFF.

Here the CDR3 reads CASSLGLSGDTQYF. The chain has TRBV3-1 and TRBJ2-3; TCRdb selects TRBD2, and the lack of DNA leaves this call unchecked. The germline CDR1 and CDR2 sequences are LGHDT and YNNKEL (reference sequence). The CDR3 spans 14 residues.

The chain couples TRBV5-1 to TRBJ1-2; TCRdb's assignment of TRBD1 cannot be checked, as there is no DNA. Germline V gene lookup returns CDR1 SGHRS and CDR2 YFSETQ. The CDR3 length is 13 residues. This CDR3 is CASSLGTGYGYTF.

The chain employs TRBV12-5 and TRBJ2-1; the TCRdb D gene call, TRBD2, has no DNA to confirm it. Germline V CDR1 and CDR2: LGHNT, FRNRAP. The CDR3 is 14 amino acids. The CDR3 spells CASGQSGGYNEQFF.